Described below is a single T cell receptor (beta chain) sequence and its context. Its specificity is unknown. These data belong to a study of memory CD4+ T cells and cytomegalovirus serostatus. Study-level results: 67 of 164 known CMV-associated TCRbeta sequences appeared in CD4+ memory. Suggested: most of the CMV-linked TCR signature lies in CD4+ memory cells.

CDR1 is LNHDA, CDR2 SQIVND, per germline (reference sequence). The V end was cut by 4 bases, the J end by 4 bases, with 10 bases between. This CDR3 contains 13 residues. This table comes from immunoSEQ multiplex PCR, and its TCRdb copy is limited to in-frame clones, with some not included. In the table there are 70,000 or so clones, around four fifths of which are singletons. Single viable CD3+CD4+CD8-CD45RO+ cells were sorted as the memory CD4+ T cells. The chain is built from TRBV19 and TRBJ2-5; D remains ambiguous. Source material: memory CD4+ T cells from blood. The sequence derives from an adult in good health and CMV-seropositive. The CDR3 protein is CASSTILRETQYF. For the CDR3, the DNA is TGTGCCAGTAGTACGATCCTCAGAGAGACCCAGTACTTC.